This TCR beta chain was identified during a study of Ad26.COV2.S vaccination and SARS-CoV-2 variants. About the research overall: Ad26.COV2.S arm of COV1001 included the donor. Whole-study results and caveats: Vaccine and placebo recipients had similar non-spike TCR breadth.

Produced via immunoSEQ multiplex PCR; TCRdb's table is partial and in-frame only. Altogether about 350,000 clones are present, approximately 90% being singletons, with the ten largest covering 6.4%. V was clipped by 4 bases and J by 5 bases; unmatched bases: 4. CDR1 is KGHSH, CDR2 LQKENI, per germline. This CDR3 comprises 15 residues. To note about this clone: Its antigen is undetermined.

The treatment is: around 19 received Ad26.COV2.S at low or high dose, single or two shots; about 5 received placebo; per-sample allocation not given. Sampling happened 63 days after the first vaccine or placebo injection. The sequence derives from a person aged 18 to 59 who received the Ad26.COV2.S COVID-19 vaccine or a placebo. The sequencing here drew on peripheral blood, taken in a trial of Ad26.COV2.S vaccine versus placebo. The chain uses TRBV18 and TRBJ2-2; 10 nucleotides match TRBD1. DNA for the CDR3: TGTGCCAGCTCACGACAGGGGGCCTTAACCGGGGAGCTGTTTTTT. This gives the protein CASSRQGALTGELFF.